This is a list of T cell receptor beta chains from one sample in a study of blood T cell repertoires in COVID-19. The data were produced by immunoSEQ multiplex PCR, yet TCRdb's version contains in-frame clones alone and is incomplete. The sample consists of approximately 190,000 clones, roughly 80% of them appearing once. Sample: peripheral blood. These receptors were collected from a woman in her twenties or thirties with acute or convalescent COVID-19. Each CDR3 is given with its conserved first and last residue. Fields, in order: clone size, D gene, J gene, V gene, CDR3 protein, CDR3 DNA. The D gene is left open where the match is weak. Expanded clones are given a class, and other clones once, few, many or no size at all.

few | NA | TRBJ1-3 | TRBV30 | CAWAIQNTIYF | TGTGCCTGGGCGATCCAGAACACCATATATTTT
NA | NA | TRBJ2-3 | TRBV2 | CARQFNSTDTQYF | TGTGCCAGACAATTTAATAGCACAGATACGCAGTATTTT
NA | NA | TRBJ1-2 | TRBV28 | CASGQITNYGYTF | TGTGCCAGCGGACAGATCACTAACTATGGCTACACCTTC
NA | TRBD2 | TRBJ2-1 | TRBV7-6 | CASSLVGWDLAAHEQFF | TGTGCCAGCAGCTTAGTTGGATGGGATCTAGCGGCGCATGAGCAGTTCTTC
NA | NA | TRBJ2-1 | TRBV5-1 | CASSPDMPIYNEQFF | TGCGCCAGCAGCCCAGACATGCCAATCTACAATGAGCAGTTCTTC
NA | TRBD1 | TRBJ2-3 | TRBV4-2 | CASSQDGTGTDTQYF | TGTGCCAGCAGCCAAGATGGGACAGGCACAGATACGCAGTATTTT
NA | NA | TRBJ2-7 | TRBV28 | CASSLAYYEQYF | TGTGCCAGCAGTTTAGCGTACTACGAGCAGTACTTC
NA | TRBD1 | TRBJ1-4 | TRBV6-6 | CASSYIPGGYEKLFF | TGTGCCAGCAGTTACATTCCAGGGGGCTATGAAAAACTGTTTTTT
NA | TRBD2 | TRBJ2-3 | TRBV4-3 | CASSQGAGGTDTQYF | TGCGCCAGCAGCCAAGGAGCGGGAGGCACAGATACGCAGTATTTT
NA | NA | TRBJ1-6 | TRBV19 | CASTSGDSHYPLHF | TGTGCCAGTACCTCAGGGGATTCACATTATCCCCTCCACTTT
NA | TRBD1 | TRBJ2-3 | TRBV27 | CASSMTGAHTQYF | TGTGCCAGCAGTATGACAGGGGCCCATACGCAGTATTTT
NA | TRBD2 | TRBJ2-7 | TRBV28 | CASRKSGSSHEQYF | TGTGCCAGCAGAAAAAGCGGGAGTTCCCACGAGCAGTACTTC
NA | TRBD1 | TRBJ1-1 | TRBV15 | CATTGMDRGDEAFF | TGTGCCACTACAGGAATGGACAGGGGGGATGAAGCTTTCTTT
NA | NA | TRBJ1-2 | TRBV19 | CASSIDVSKAGGYTF | TGTGCCAGTAGTATTGATGTGTCGAAAGCGGGTGGCTACACCTTC
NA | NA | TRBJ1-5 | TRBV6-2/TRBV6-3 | CASSYLGGNNQPQHF | TGTGCCAGCAGTTATTTAGGAGGGAACAATCAGCCCCAGCATTTT
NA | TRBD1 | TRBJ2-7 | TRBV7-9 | CASSSDRGYEQYF | TGTGCCAGCAGCTCGGACAGGGGCTACGAGCAGTACTTC
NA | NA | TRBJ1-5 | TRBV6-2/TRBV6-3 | CASSYYPRGQPQHF | TGTGCCAGCAGTTATTACCCAAGAGGCCAGCCCCAGCATTTT
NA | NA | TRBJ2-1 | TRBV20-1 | CSPFGNEQFF | TGCAGTCCCTTCGGCAATGAGCAGTTCTTC
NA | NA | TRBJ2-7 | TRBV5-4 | CASSPSPSTVYEQYF | TGTGCCAGCAGCCCTTCCCCCTCGACAGTCTACGAGCAGTACTTC
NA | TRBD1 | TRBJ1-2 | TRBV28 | CASRGQGRNYGYTF | TGTGCCAGCAGGGGACAGGGGAGGAACTATGGCTACACCTTC
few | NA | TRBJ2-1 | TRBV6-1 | CASSERSGKQFF | TGTGCCAGCAGTGAACGGTCGGGGAAACAGTTCTTC
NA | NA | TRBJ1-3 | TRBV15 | CATSRDRASNTIYF | TGTGCCACCAGCAGAGATCGGGCTAGCAACACCATATATTTT
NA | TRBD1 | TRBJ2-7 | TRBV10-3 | CAISNRTGNYEQYF | TGTGCCATCAGTAACAGGACAGGGAACTACGAGCAGTACTTC
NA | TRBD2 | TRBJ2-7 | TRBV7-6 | CASSSPGTNYEQYF | TGTGCCAGCAGCTCCCCGGGGACTAACTACGAGCAGTACTTC
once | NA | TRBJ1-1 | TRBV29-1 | CSVVTGPNTEAFF | TGCAGCGTTGTAACAGGGCCGAACACTGAAGCTTTCTTT
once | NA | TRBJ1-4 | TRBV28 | CASSLRTEDNEKLFF | TGTGCCAGCAGTTTAAGGACAGAAGATAATGAAAAACTGTTTTTT
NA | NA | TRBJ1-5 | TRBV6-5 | CASSYARGQPQHF | TGTGCCAGCAGTTACGCCAGGGGTCAGCCCCAGCATTTT
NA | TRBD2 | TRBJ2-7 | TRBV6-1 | CASSETSGGAYEQYF | TGTGCCAGCAGTGAGACTAGCGGGGGGGCCTACGAGCAGTACTTC
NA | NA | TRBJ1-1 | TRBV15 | CATSVRNTEAFF | TGTGCCACCAGCGTCAGAAACACTGAAGCTTTCTTT
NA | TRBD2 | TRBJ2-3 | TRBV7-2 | CASSPLAGGTTDTQYF | TGTGCCAGCAGCCCCCTAGCGGGGGGGACGACAGATACGCAGTATTTT
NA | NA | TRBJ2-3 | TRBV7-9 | CASSRSQAGEDTQYF | TGTGCCAGCAGCCGATCTCAGGCAGGGGAGGATACGCAGTATTTT
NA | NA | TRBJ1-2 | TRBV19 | CASSLQNYGYTF | TGTGCCAGTAGTTTACAGAACTATGGCTACACCTTC
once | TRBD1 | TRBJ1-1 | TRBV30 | CAWTGTGKYTEAFF | TGTGCCTGGACCGGGACAGGGAAGTACACTGAAGCTTTCTTT
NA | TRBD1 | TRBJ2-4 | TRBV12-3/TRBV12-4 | CASTSTGGNIQYF | TGTGCCAGCACCTCGACAGGGGGCAACATTCAGTACTTC
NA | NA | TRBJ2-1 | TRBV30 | CAWSVGSYNEQFF | TGTGCCTGGAGTGTTGGGAGCTACAATGAGCAGTTCTTC
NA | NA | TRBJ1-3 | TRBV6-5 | CASDTDSGNTIYF | TGTGCCAGTGACACAGACTCTGGAAACACCATATATTTT
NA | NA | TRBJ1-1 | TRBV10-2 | CASGAGRRLNTEAFF | TGCGCCAGCGGGGCAGGGCGAAGACTGAACACTGAAGCTTTCTTT
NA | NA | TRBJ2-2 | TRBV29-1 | CSGCQTNTGELFF | TGCAGCGGGTGTCAGACGAACACCGGGGAGCTGTTTTTT
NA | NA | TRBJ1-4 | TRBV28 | CASSVLGARNEKLFF | TGTGCCAGCAGTGTGTTGGGGGCCCGCAATGAAAAACTGTTTTTT
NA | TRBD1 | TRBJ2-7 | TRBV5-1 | CASSPTGQGNYEQYF | TGCGCCAGCAGCCCCACCGGACAGGGTAATTACGAGCAGTACTTC
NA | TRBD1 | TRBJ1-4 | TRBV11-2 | CASSLTGGGEKLFF | TGTGCCAGCAGCTTGACAGGGGGCGGAGAAAAACTGTTTTTT